The 23 T cell receptor beta chains below all came from one sample that was sequenced in a study of identifying expanded T cells in peripheral blood (dated by TCRdb to the late 2010s). The protocol used for the library was the immunoSEQ multiplex PCR assay. Sourced from immuneACCESS, this table was stored by TCRdb with only in-frame sequences that have V and J called. A share of the clones is absent; for the studies checked, an unresolved V gene accounts for under half, and the remainder has no known explanation. Recorded for this sample are around 120,000 clones; 85% to 90% of them occurred a single time. The ten largest account for roughly 15% of the sample. The sample comprised blood. These receptors all come from a person aged 18 to 75 in good health.

The chain employs TRBV5-1 and TRBJ2-3; D is perhaps TRBD2 (7 bases). The V end was cut by 2 bases, the J end by 6 bases, with 16 bases between. In germline, CDR1 is SGHRS, CDR2 YFSETQ. CDR3 length equals 15 residues. CDR3 sequence: CASSFSRGGSDTQYF. Here the CDR3 DNA reads TGCGCCAGCAGCTTTTCGAGGGGGGGTTCGGATACGCAGTATTTT.

The chain carries TRBV4-3 and TRBJ2-3; D unresolved. The CDR3 consists of 16 residues. The ends were cut back, 6 bases at V and 2 bases at J, with 18 bases in the middle. Germline CDR1 is LGHNA and CDR2 is YSLEER. CDR3 protein: CASRKSPDPVTDTQYF. CDR3 bases: TGCGCCAGCAGGAAGTCCCCGGACCCGGTCACAGATACGCAGTATTTT.

The chain links TRBV6-1 to TRBJ1-1, with D unclear. This CDR3 has 14 residues. The V end lost 8 bases, the J end lost 1 base, and 14 bases lay between the germline ends. Germline loops: CDR1 MNHNS, CDR2 SASEGT. The CDR3 DNA reads as TGTGCCAGCCCCCCGACAACAACGAACACTGAAGCTTTCTTT. Translating gives CASPPTTTNTEAFF.

The chain combines TRBV9 with TRBJ1-1, with D unresolved. This CDR3 comprises 13 residues. Deletions cut 5 bases from V and 6 bases from J, with 14 bases between. From germline, CDR1 is SGDLS and CDR2 YYNGEE. The CDR3 loop is CASSPTSGAEAFF. The DNA for the CDR3 is TGTGCCAGCAGTCCAACAAGTGGGGCTGAAGCTTTCTTT.

The chain links TRBV2 to TRBJ2-3; D not certain. From germline, CDR1 is SNHLY and CDR2 FYNNEI. The CDR3 sequence is 14 residues long. Trimming left V 3 bases short and J 2 bases short, with 9 bases between. The CDR3 spells CASSDGLFTDTQYF. The CDR3 DNA reads TGTGCCAGCAGTGATGGCCTCTTCACAGATACGCAGTATTTT. The entire variable domain, with the rest obtained from reference TRBV2 and TRBJ2-3, is as follows: EPEVTQTPSHQVTQMGQEVILRCVPISNHLYFYWYRQILGQKVEFLVSFYNNEISEKSEIFDDQFSVERPDGSNFTLKIRSTKLEDSAMYFCASSDGLFTDTQYFGPGTRLTVL.

This chain connects TRBV19 to TRBJ1-1, with 7 bases matching TRBD1. The CDR3 runs to 15 residues. Germline trimming cut 4 bases from V and 3 bases from J; bases unmatched to any gene: 8. CDR1 is LNHDA, CDR2 SQIVND, per germline (reference sequence). The chain's CDR3 is CASSTWTGGDTEAFF. The DNA of the CDR3 is TGTGCCAGTAGTACTTGGACAGGAGGGGACACTGAAGCTTTCTTT.

The gene calls are TRBV5-5 and TRBJ2-7, with D maybe TRBD1 (6 bases). Trimming stripped 4 bases from V and 0 bases from J, with 14 bases between. This CDR3 has 15 amino acids. Germline V gene sequence: CDR1 SGHKS, CDR2 YYEKEE (reference sequence). The CDR3 loop is CASSGQPTYSYEQYF. The CDR3 bases are TGTGCCAGCAGCGGACAGCCAACCTACTCCTACGAGCAGTACTTC.

The chain has TRBV4-1 and TRBJ2-7; D remains ambiguous. CDR3 length: 14 amino acids. V lost 2 bases, J lost 0 bases, and 8 bases lay in between. Germline CDR1 reads MGHRA; CDR2 reads YSYEKL. CDR3 loop: CASSQRRSSYEQYF. The CDR3 DNA follows: TGCGCCAGCAGCCAACGGCGTAGCTCCTACGAGCAGTACTTC.

This chain links TRBV6-5 with TRBJ1-6; D call uncertain. Trimming removed 5 bases from V and 6 bases from J, with 5 bases in between. The germline V gene encodes CDR1 MNHEY and CDR2 SVGAGI. CDR3 size: 12 residues. The CDR3 protein is CASSPRNSPLHF. For the CDR3, the DNA is TGTGCCAGCAGTCCCCGTAATTCACCCCTCCACTTT.

This chain uses TRBV7-9 with TRBJ1-4; D unclear. V gave up 2 bases and J gave up 2 bases, with 12 bases separating them. The CDR3 has 16 amino acids. From germline, CDR1 is SEHNR and CDR2 FQNEAQ (reference sequence). The CDR3, as DNA: TGTGCCAGCAGCTTACGCCCGACACCCACTAATGAAAAACTGTTTTTT. Its protein is CASSLRPTPTNEKLFF.

The chain couples TRBV7-6 to TRBJ2-2; D might be TRBD1 (6 bases). The V end lost 10 bases, the J end lost 2 bases, and 14 bases lay between the germline ends. There are 14 residues in the CDR3. Germline assignment: CDR1 SGHVS and CDR2 FNYEAQ. The DNA of the CDR3 is TGTGCCACCCAGGGGCAGGCAAACACCGGGGAGCTGTTTTTT. It encodes CATQGQANTGELFF.

This chain joins TRBV4-2 and TRBJ2-7; TRBD2 is a possible D gene (6 bases). From germline, CDR1 is LGHNA and CDR2 YNFKEQ. Trimming stripped 2 bases from V and 3 bases from J, with 11 bases between. The CDR3 totals 14 residues. Here the CDR3 reads CASSQNPGGYEQYF. DNA for the CDR3: TGTGCCAGCAGCCAAAATCCCGGGGGCTACGAGCAGTACTTC.

This chain joins TRBV4-3 and TRBJ2-5; weak D call: TRBD1 (6 bases). The J call is doubtful: the DNA matches TRBJ2-7 better. The CDR3 length is 15 residues. From germline, CDR1 is LGHNA and CDR2 YSLEER. The CDR3 here is CASSQSPTGLYEQYF. The CDR3 DNA reads TGCGCCAGCAGCCAATCTCCAACAGGGCTCTACGAGCAGTACTTC.

This rearrangement joins TRBV7-7 to TRBJ2-3, with 11 bases fitting TRBD2. Germline CDR1 SSHAT, CDR2 FNYEAQ (reference sequence). The V segment lost 5 bases and the J segment 11 bases; nucleotides outside the gene matches: 9. The CDR3 totals 14 residues. The CDR3 region has the DNA TGTGCCAGCAGCCCCCAACTAGCGGGGGAGGAGCAGTATTTT. Translating gives CASSPQLAGEEQYF.

The chain carries TRBV7-7 and TRBJ2-1; 12 nucleotides line up with TRBD2. This CDR3 comprises 16 residues. V lost 5 bases and J lost 5; bases outside the gene matches: 7. From germline, CDR1 is SSHAT and CDR2 FNYEAQ (reference sequence). CDR3 residues: CASSRRTSGTHNEQFF. CDR3 in DNA: TGTGCCAGCAGCCGTCGGACTAGCGGGACTCACAATGAGCAGTTCTTC.

The chain recombines TRBV27 with TRBJ2-2; D may correspond to TRBD1 or TRBD2 (6 bases each). Germline lookup yields CDR1 MNHEY and CDR2 SMNVEV (reference sequence). The CDR3 sequence is 15 residues long. V lost 4 bases and J lost 2, with 11 bases in between. The CDR3 DNA reads as TGTGCCAGCAGTTATTGGGGGGCCAACACCGGGGAGCTGTTTTTT. Its protein is CASSYWGANTGELFF.

The chain links TRBV11-2 to TRBJ2-3; TRBD1 or TRBD2 may be the D gene (5 bases each). The germline V and J ends were trimmed by 1 base and 0 bases, with 17 bases remaining between them. The CDR3 has 18 residues. The germline gives CDR1 SGHAT, CDR2 FQNNGV. CDR3 amino acids: CASSLGWREGISTDTQYF. The DNA of the CDR3 is TGTGCCAGCAGCTTAGGGTGGCGCGAGGGGATTAGCACAGATACGCAGTATTTT.

CDR3 DNA sequence: TGTGCCAGCAGCTTGTGGGAGGGGAACACCATATATTTT. Amino acids: CASSLWEGNTIYF. V is TRBV7-2 and J is TRBJ1-3, with a weak D call TRBD1 (5 bases). V dropped 3 bases and J dropped 7 bases, with 10 bases sitting between them. The CDR3 spans 13 residues. Germline-derived CDR1 and CDR2 are SGHTA and FQGNSA.

There are a few counts of this clone. This chain uses TRBV5-1 with TRBJ1-1, with 9 bases identical to TRBD1. Germline assignment: CDR1 SGHRS and CDR2 YFSETQ. This CDR3 has 14 amino acids. The junction had 6 bases not matched to a gene; V was cut back by 6 bases and J by 3 bases. The chain's CDR3 is CASTEQGADTEAFF. For the CDR3, the DNA is TGCGCCAGCACCGAACAGGGGGCGGACACTGAAGCTTTCTTT.

The chain employs TRBV19 and TRBJ1-1; TRBD1 agrees at 11 bases. The CDR3 is 15 residues long. V gave up 7 bases and J gave up 3 bases; unmatched junction bases: 7. CDR1 and CDR2 (germline): LNHDA, SQIVND (reference sequence). CDR3 residues: CASNAGQGAYTEAFF. CDR3 in DNA: TGTGCCAGTAATGCTGGACAGGGGGCATACACTGAAGCTTTCTTT.

The CDR3 coding sequence is TGTGCCAGCAGGTACCAAGTAAATTCACCCCTCCACTTT. Amino acid sequence: CASRYQVNSPLHF. The V gene is TRBV6-5, the J gene TRBJ1-6; D call uncertain. Germline V CDR1 and CDR2: MNHEY, SVGAGI. Trimming removed 6 bases from V and 7 bases from J, with 10 bases in between. CDR3 length: 13 amino acids.

The rearrangement joins TRBV12-5 to TRBJ1-5; 9 nucleotides align to TRBD1. The germline CDR1 and CDR2 sequences are LGHNT and FRNRAP. This CDR3 contains 16 residues. J gave up 6 bases and V 4 bases, and 10 bases lay outside the gene matches. The CDR3 DNA follows: TGTGCTAGTGGTTCGCCACAGGGGGCGCGGGGTCAGCCCCAGCATTTT. Its translation: CASGSPQGARGQPQHF.

The chain joins TRBV18 to TRBJ2-3; D unclear. V dropped 0 bases and J dropped 7 bases, with 11 bases sitting between them. This CDR3 is 14 amino acids long. Germline-derived CDR1 and CDR2 are KGHSH and LQKENI. CDR3 sequence reads: CASSPPVAANTQYF. The CDR3 DNA is TGTGCCAGCTCACCACCTGTAGCAGCCAATACGCAGTATTTT.